Listed below are T cell receptor beta chains from one sample, sequenced in a study of T-cell reconstitution after alpha-beta-depleted transplantation in children. From the PCR reads, TCRdb called clonotypes with MiXCR, one entry per CDR3 protein. The sample holds some 110,000 distinct CDR3 sequences, 10% seen once. The material sequenced was PBMCs, taken before TCRalphabeta/CD19-depleted stem cell transplant. All receptors derive from a boy aged 2-15 years with acute lymphoblastic leukemia, due to receive a stem cell transplant. Each CDR3 is given with its conserved first and last residue. Fields, in order: CDR3 length, clone size, D gene, V gene, J gene, CDR3 protein, CDR3 DNA. A D gene is named only where the DNA matches it firmly. A row's size may be missing; if present it is once, few, many or a size class.

len: 14; abundance: few; d_gene: TRBD2; v_gene: TRBV2; j_gene: TRBJ2-1; CDR3aa: CASSPRLAGDEQFF; CDR3nt: TGTGCCAGCAGTCCGAGACTAGCGGGAGATGAGCAGTTCTTC
len: 13; abundance: many; d_gene: -; v_gene: TRBV6-5; j_gene: TRBJ1-6; CDR3aa: CASMVQQGSPLHF; CDR3nt: TGTGCCAGCATGGTTCAACAGGGTTCACCCCTCCACTTT
len: 14; abundance: few; d_gene: TRBD2; v_gene: TRBV3-1; j_gene: TRBJ2-3; CDR3aa: CASSRGGRGDTQYF; CDR3nt: TGTGCCAGCAGCCGAGGCGGGAGGGGAGATACGCAGTATTTT
len: 15; abundance: few; d_gene: -; v_gene: TRBV5-6; j_gene: TRBJ1-2; CDR3aa: CASSLFGGGNYGYTF; CDR3nt: TGTGCCAGCAGCTTGTTCGGGGGAGGCAACTATGGCTACACCTTC
len: 16; abundance: -; d_gene: -; v_gene: TRBV5-1; j_gene: TRBJ1-3; CDR3aa: CASSLGADDPGNTIYF; CDR3nt: TGCGCCAGCAGCTTGGGCGCGGACGATCCTGGAAACACCATATATTTT
len: 11; abundance: -; d_gene: TRBD1; v_gene: TRBV20-1; j_gene: TRBJ2-7; CDR3aa: CSPGQGSEQYF; CDR3nt: TGCAGTCCCGGACAGGGTTCCGAGCAGTACTTC
len: 14; abundance: few; d_gene: TRBD1; v_gene: TRBV29-1; j_gene: TRBJ1-1; CDR3aa: CSVQGGGQGRSSFF; CDR3nt: TGCAGCGTTCAAGGAGGCGGACAGGGACGTAGTTCTTTCTTT
len: 17; abundance: -; d_gene: TRBD2; v_gene: TRBV5-4; j_gene: TRBJ2-2; CDR3aa: CASSRTGLAANTGELFF; CDR3nt: TGTGCCAGCAGCAGAACGGGCCTAGCGGCGAACACCGGGGAGCTGTTTTTT
len: 11; abundance: many; d_gene: -; v_gene: TRBV12-3/TRBV12-4; j_gene: TRBJ2-7; CDR3aa: CASSSRYEQYF; CDR3nt: TGTGCCAGCAGTTCTCGCTACGAGCAGTACTTC
len: 14; abundance: -; d_gene: TRBD1; v_gene: TRBV5-1; j_gene: TRBJ2-1; CDR3aa: CASSYRDRGDEQFF; CDR3nt: TGCGCCAGCAGCTACCGGGACAGGGGCGATGAGCAGTTCTTC
len: 15; abundance: -; d_gene: TRBD2; v_gene: TRBV30; j_gene: TRBJ2-1; CDR3aa: CAWSKGAGARNEQFF; CDR3nt: TGTGCCTGGAGCAAAGGAGCGGGAGCGCGCAATGAGCAGTTCTTC
len: 12; abundance: few; d_gene: -; v_gene: TRBV20-1; j_gene: TRBJ1-1; CDR3aa: CSANHDGVEAFF; CDR3nt: TGCAGTGCTAACCACGACGGTGTGGAAGCTTTCTTT
len: 11; abundance: many; d_gene: -; v_gene: TRBV20-1; j_gene: TRBJ2-7; CDR3aa: CSARRKNEQYF; CDR3nt: TGCAGTGCTCGAAGGAAGAACGAGCAGTACTTC
len: 16; abundance: few; d_gene: -; v_gene: TRBV5-1; j_gene: TRBJ2-1; CDR3aa: CASSLVFGGRYNEQFF; CDR3nt: TGCGCCAGCAGCTTGGTGTTCGGCGGGCGCTACAATGAGCAGTTCTTC
len: 16; abundance: few; d_gene: -; v_gene: TRBV5-1; j_gene: TRBJ2-3; CDR3aa: CASSLGVGSSTDTQYF; CDR3nt: TGCGCCAGCAGCTTGGGGGTCGGGAGTAGCACAGATACGCAGTATTTT
len: 12; abundance: -; d_gene: -; v_gene: TRBV15; j_gene: TRBJ2-1; CDR3aa: CATSSSEYEQFF; CDR3nt: TGTGCCACCAGCAGTAGTGAATATGAGCAGTTCTTC
len: 15; abundance: -; d_gene: -; v_gene: TRBV7-8; j_gene: TRBJ2-3; CDR3aa: CASSLADPSTDTQYF; CDR3nt: TGTGCCAGCAGCTTAGCGGACCCCAGCACAGATACGCAGTATTTT
len: 16; abundance: -; d_gene: TRBD2; v_gene: TRBV29-1; j_gene: TRBJ2-1; CDR3aa: CSVRGNILAGANEQFF; CDR3nt: TGCAGCGTTCGGGGCAATATCCTAGCGGGAGCCAATGAGCAGTTCTTC
len: 13; abundance: -; d_gene: -; v_gene: TRBV6-1; j_gene: TRBJ2-2; CDR3aa: CASNNGNTGELFF; CDR3nt: TGTGCCAGCAATAATGGGAACACCGGGGAGCTGTTTTTT
len: 14; abundance: few; d_gene: -; v_gene: TRBV19; j_gene: TRBJ1-1; CDR3aa: CASCLGGVNTEAFF; CDR3nt: TGTGCCAGCTGCCTTGGGGGAGTCAATACTGAAGCTTTCTTT
len: 14; abundance: many; d_gene: TRBD1; v_gene: TRBV5-1; j_gene: TRBJ1-2; CDR3aa: CASRIQGEPDGYTF; CDR3nt: TGCGCCAGCAGGATACAGGGGGAGCCCGATGGCTACACCTTC
len: 17; abundance: -; d_gene: TRBD2; v_gene: TRBV5-1; j_gene: TRBJ2-7; CDR3aa: CASSLGLAGLRPYEQYF; CDR3nt: TGCGCCAGCAGCTTGGGACTAGCGGGACTACGGCCCTACGAGCAGTACTTC
len: 13; abundance: many; d_gene: -; v_gene: TRBV7-8; j_gene: TRBJ2-3; CDR3aa: CASTPSTADTQYF; CDR3nt: TGTGCCAGCACCCCGTCGACGGCAGATACGCAGTATTTT
len: 14; abundance: many; d_gene: TRBD1; v_gene: TRBV5-1; j_gene: TRBJ2-7; CDR3aa: CASSLGAGGYEQYF; CDR3nt: TGCGCCAGCAGCTTGGGTGCAGGGGGCTACGAGCAGTACTTC
len: 11; abundance: few; d_gene: -; v_gene: TRBV20-1; j_gene: TRBJ2-1; CDR3aa: CSAGPGPEQFF; CDR3nt: TGCAGTGCTGGCCCCGGTCCGGAGCAGTTCTTC
len: 16; abundance: -; d_gene: -; v_gene: TRBV12-3/TRBV12-4; j_gene: TRBJ2-7; CDR3aa: CASSLRGAQETYEQYF; CDR3nt: TGTGCCAGCAGTTTAAGGGGGGCGCAGGAAACCTACGAGCAGTACTTC
len: 13; abundance: few; d_gene: -; v_gene: TRBV5-1; j_gene: TRBJ1-1; CDR3aa: CASSLLLNTEAFF; CDR3nt: TGCGCCAGCAGCTTGTTACTCAACACTGAAGCTTTCTTT
len: 15; abundance: few; d_gene: -; v_gene: TRBV11-3; j_gene: TRBJ2-1; CDR3aa: CASSARGRGVNEQFF; CDR3nt: TGTGCCAGCAGCGCGAGGGGGAGAGGGGTTAATGAGCAGTTCTTC
len: 18; abundance: many; d_gene: TRBD1; v_gene: TRBV7-9; j_gene: TRBJ1-1; CDR3aa: CASSLGKKGQGGITEAFF; CDR3nt: TGTGCCAGCAGCTTGGGAAAAAAGGGACAGGGAGGGATCACTGAAGCTTTCTTT
len: 15; abundance: many; d_gene: TRBD2; v_gene: TRBV12-3/TRBV12-4; j_gene: TRBJ2-5; CDR3aa: CASSFVGGPGETQYF; CDR3nt: TGTGCCAGCAGTTTTGTGGGAGGGCCGGGAGAGACCCAGTACTTC
len: 17; abundance: -; d_gene: -; v_gene: TRBV7-9; j_gene: TRBJ1-3; CDR3aa: CAIWGDPAANSGNTIYF; CDR3nt: TGTGCCATCTGGGGGGACCCTGCAGCCAACTCTGGAAACACCATATATTTT
len: 15; abundance: -; d_gene: -; v_gene: TRBV11-2; j_gene: TRBJ2-7; CDR3aa: CARGEAETPTYEQYF; CDR3nt: TGTGCCAGGGGGGAAGCGGAGACCCCTACCTACGAGCAGTACTTC
len: 15; abundance: -; d_gene: TRBD2; v_gene: TRBV30; j_gene: TRBJ2-2; CDR3aa: CAWSTYTSGTGELFF; CDR3nt: TGTGCCTGGAGTACCTACACTAGCGGCACCGGGGAGCTGTTTTTT
len: 13; abundance: -; d_gene: -; v_gene: TRBV30; j_gene: TRBJ1-2; CDR3aa: CAWSEGSHTGYTF; CDR3nt: TGTGCCTGGAGTGAGGGCAGCCATACTGGCTACACCTTC
len: 14; abundance: -; d_gene: -; v_gene: TRBV5-1; j_gene: TRBJ1-2; CDR3aa: CASSPGQFHYGYTF; CDR3nt: TGCGCCAGCAGCCCCGGACAGTTCCACTATGGCTACACCTTC
len: 19; abundance: few; d_gene: -; v_gene: TRBV12-3/TRBV12-4; j_gene: TRBJ1-2; CDR3aa: CATQTTRVVRQSYNYGYTF; CDR3nt: TGTGCCACCCAGACGACCCGTGTTGTGCGACAGAGCTATAACTATGGCTACACCTTC
len: 13; abundance: few; d_gene: -; v_gene: TRBV15; j_gene: TRBJ2-7; CDR3aa: CATSRGGFGEQYF; CDR3nt: TGTGCCACCAGCAGAGGGGGATTCGGCGAGCAGTACTTC
len: 15; abundance: many; d_gene: TRBD2; v_gene: TRBV5-1; j_gene: TRBJ2-1; CDR3aa: CASTSGTSGYNEQFF; CDR3nt: TGCGCCAGCACCTCCGGGACTAGCGGGTACAATGAGCAGTTCTTC
len: 13; abundance: few; d_gene: TRBD1; v_gene: TRBV7-9; j_gene: TRBJ1-2; CDR3aa: CASSLTGGIGYTF; CDR3nt: TGTGCCAGCAGCTTGACAGGGGGGATTGGCTACACCTTC
len: 14; abundance: many; d_gene: TRBD2; v_gene: TRBV20-1; j_gene: TRBJ2-5; CDR3aa: CSARPSGGGETQYF; CDR3nt: TGCAGTGCTAGACCTAGCGGGGGGGGAGAGACCCAGTACTTC
len: 15; abundance: few; d_gene: -; v_gene: TRBV9; j_gene: TRBJ2-1; CDR3aa: CASSVEGGPYNEQFF; CDR3nt: TGTGCCAGCAGCGTAGAGGGCGGACCCTACAATGAGCAGTTCTTC
len: 14; abundance: many; d_gene: -; v_gene: TRBV6-1; j_gene: TRBJ2-1; CDR3aa: CASSEPWSVGEQFF; CDR3nt: TGTGCCAGCAGTGAACCGTGGAGTGTGGGTGAGCAGTTCTTC
len: 16; abundance: many; d_gene: -; v_gene: TRBV5-6; j_gene: TRBJ2-5; CDR3aa: CASSPEGVGREETQYF; CDR3nt: TGTGCCAGCAGCCCGGAGGGGGTGGGTCGCGAAGAGACCCAGTACTTC
len: 16; abundance: -; d_gene: TRBD1; v_gene: TRBV3-1; j_gene: TRBJ2-5; CDR3aa: CASSQTLTGNQETQYF; CDR3nt: TGTGCCAGCAGTCAAACGCTGACAGGGAACCAAGAGACCCAGTACTTC
len: 14; abundance: -; d_gene: -; v_gene: TRBV28; j_gene: TRBJ2-3; CDR3aa: CASSLSLRTDTQYF; CDR3nt: TGTGCCAGCAGTTTATCCTTGCGGACAGATACGCAGTATTTT
len: 13; abundance: many; d_gene: -; v_gene: TRBV6-1; j_gene: TRBJ2-2; CDR3aa: CATRPSNTGELFF; CDR3nt: TGTGCCACCCGACCTAGCAACACCGGGGAGCTGTTTTTT